The next 31 T cell receptor beta chains were all read from a single sample in a study of blood T cell repertoires in COVID-19. The protocol was immunoSEQ multiplex PCR, while the TCRdb copy is restricted to in-frame clones and leaves out a portion. The sample lists hundreds of thousands of clones; 75% to 90% were seen once. The sample comprised peripheral blood. The receptor set was obtained from a woman aged 60-75 years with active or convalescent COVID-19.

V gene TRBV6-5 combines with J gene TRBJ2-7; D is possibly TRBD1 (6 bases). V was cut by 0 bases and J by 3 bases, with 15 bases left in between. Germline assignment: CDR1 MNHEY and CDR2 SVGAGI. The CDR3 has 16 residues. In DNA form, the CDR3 reads TGTGCCAGCAGTTACTCGCCAACCGGACAGAGCTACGAGCAGTACTTC. Amino acid sequence: CASSYSPTGQSYEQYF.

V is TRBV7-9 and J is TRBJ1-5, with no clear D. Trimming shortened V by 3 bases and J by 5 bases, and 11 bases separated the two germline ends. This CDR3 comprises 14 residues. The germline CDR1 and CDR2 sequences are SEHNR and FQNEAQ (reference sequence). The CDR3 sequence is CASSLQHADQPQHF. In DNA, the CDR3 is TGTGCCAGCAGCTTGCAACACGCCGATCAGCCCCAGCATTTT.

This clone was seen only once. V is TRBV28 and J is TRBJ1-5; D is ambiguous. CDR3 length: 15 amino acids. Germline V gene data show CDR1 as MDHEN and CDR2 as SYDVKM. The V and J ends lost 5 bases and 4 bases respectively, with 15 bases between them. The DNA of the CDR3 is TGTGCCAGCAGTCAGTCGACGGGTACGAATCAGCCCCAGCATTTT. Protein product: CASSQSTGTNQPQHF.

V gene TRBV18 combines with J gene TRBJ1-6; TRBD1 might be the D (6 bases). Trimming took 2 bases from V and 10 from J, leaving 12 bases between them. CDR1 is KGHSH, CDR2 LQKENI, per germline. The CDR3 consists of 14 residues. The CDR3 nucleotides read TGTGCCAGCTCACCATCGCGGACAGACTCACCCCTCCACTTT. It translates to CASSPSRTDSPLHF.

This chain uses TRBV6-5 with TRBJ1-1; tentatively, D is TRBD1 (5 bases). This CDR3 has 15 amino acids. The ends were cut back, 5 bases at V and 0 bases at J, with 13 bases in the middle. Germline lookup yields CDR1 MNHEY and CDR2 SVGAGI. CDR3 sequence (DNA): TGTGCCAGCAGTCTCAACCGACAGATGAACACTGAAGCTTTCTTT. This gives the protein CASSLNRQMNTEAFF.

This chain links TRBV7-2 with TRBJ2-5, with a weak D call TRBD2 (6 bases). This CDR3 spans 14 amino acids. Trimming removed 5 bases at V and 4 bases at J, with 14 bases between. Germline V gene sequence: CDR1 SGHTA, CDR2 FQGNSA. CDR3 sequence: CASSHSGLGETQYF. CDR3 in DNA: TGTGCCAGCAGCCATAGCGGATTGGGAGAGACCCAGTACTTC.

The V call is TRBV2, the J call TRBJ2-3, with 8 bases aligning to TRBD1. V shed 6 bases and J 1 base; nucleotides not matched to a gene: 3. The CDR3 runs to 14 residues. CDR1 and CDR2 (germline): SNHLY, FYNNEI. CDR3 sequence reads: CASRPGQGTDTQYF. DNA for the CDR3: TGTGCCAGCAGGCCGGGACAGGGCACAGATACGCAGTATTTT.

The chain employs TRBV6-5 and TRBJ2-7, with 7 bases identical to TRBD1. The germline gives CDR1 MNHEY, CDR2 SVGAGI. J gave up 7 bases and V 5 bases, and 8 bases lay outside the gene matches. The CDR3 has 13 residues. The CDR3 bases are TGTGCCAGCAGTACTGGACAGGAACCTGAGCAGTACTTC. This encodes CASSTGQEPEQYF.

V gene TRBV7-9 combines with J gene TRBJ2-1, with D possibly being TRBD2 (6 bases). This CDR3 is 17 amino acids long. CDR1 SEHNR and CDR2 FQNEAQ come from the germline V gene (reference sequence). Trimming pared 5 bases from V and 3 bases from J, leaving 20 bases between. The CDR3 loop is CASSPVWGVGNYNEQFF. Written as DNA, the CDR3 is TGTGCCAGCAGCCCAGTTTGGGGGGTCGGCAACTACAATGAGCAGTTCTTC.

V is TRBV6-6 and J is TRBJ1-2, with TRBD1 as a possible D gene (5 bases). Germline V gives CDR1 MNHNY, CDR2 SVGAGI (reference sequence). V lost 5 bases to trimming and J lost 4 bases, with 17 bases between them. The length of the CDR3 is 15 residues. CDR3 bases: TGTGCCAGCAGTCCCGTAACTCCGACAGTCTATGGCTACACCTTC. Translated: CASSPVTPTVYGYTF.

The rearrangement joins TRBV30 to TRBJ2-7; 7 bases line up with TRBD1. The CDR3 is made up of 12 amino acids. The trim removed 4 bases at V and 5 bases at J, leaving 5 bases unmatched. CDR1 and CDR2 from the germline V gene are GTSNPN and SVGIG (reference sequence). The CDR3 protein is CAWTGGNDEQYF. As DNA, the CDR3 is TGTGCCTGGACAGGGGGAAACGACGAGCAGTACTTC.

This clone was detected ten times or more. The J gene is TRBJ2-3, the V gene TRBV7-8; TRBD1 matches at 8 bases. Germline values: CDR1 SGHVS, CDR2 FQNEAQ. The CDR3 spans 14 residues. Trimming cost V 5 bases and J 6 bases; bases outside gene matches: 7. The CDR3 here is CASSQTGAGDTQYF. The CDR3, as DNA: TGTGCCAGCAGCCAGACAGGGGCTGGGGATACGCAGTATTTT.

A few counts support this clone. The V and J genes are TRBV28 and TRBJ1-2; D remains ambiguous. From germline, CDR1 is MDHEN and CDR2 SYDVKM. Trimming stripped 2 bases from V and 6 bases from J, with 4 bases between. The CDR3 contains 11 residues. CDR3 DNA sequence: TGTGCCAGCAGTTTACAGGATGGCTACACCTTC. Protein: CASSLQDGYTF.

The V call is TRBV19, the J call TRBJ1-3, with 9 positions matching TRBD1. Looked up from germline, CDR1 is LNHDA and CDR2 is SQIVND (reference sequence). Germline trimming cut 6 bases from V and 1 base from J; bases unmatched to any gene: 4. The length of the CDR3 is 15 residues. For the CDR3, the DNA is TGTGCCAGTAGGGGGGACAGGGCGTCTGGAAACACCATATATTTT. The encoded protein is CASRGDRASGNTIYF.

The J gene is TRBJ1-2, the V gene TRBV19; tentative D call: TRBD1 (6 bases). Germline V gene lookup returns CDR1 LNHDA and CDR2 SQIVND (reference sequence). The CDR3 is 14 residues long. Deletions cut 6 bases from V and 3 bases from J, with 14 bases between. CDR3 bases: TGTGCCAGTAGCACAGGGAGGGGCGACTATGGCTACACCTTC. Translating it yields CASSTGRGDYGYTF.

This chain joins TRBV9 and TRBJ2-7, with TRBD1 as a possible D gene (6 bases). The germline CDR1 and CDR2 sequences are SGDLS and YYNGEE. The CDR3 has 16 residues. V dropped 0 bases and J dropped 0 bases, with 13 bases sitting between them. The CDR3 DNA reads as TGTGCCAGCAGCGTAGCTCGGTACAGGGACTCCTACGAGCAGTACTTC. This gives the protein CASSVARYRDSYEQYF.

This sequence joins TRBV19 and TRBJ1-6; possibly TRBD1 for D (5 bases). The germline V and J ends were trimmed by 5 bases and 8 bases, with 10 bases remaining between them. The CDR3 is made up of 13 amino acids. CDR1 is LNHDA and CDR2 is SQIVND in the germline V gene (reference sequence). The CDR3 region is CASSVSRDSPLHF. The CDR3 nucleotides are TGTGCCAGTAGTGTCTCCAGGGATTCACCCCTCCACTTT.

The chain employs TRBV5-5 and TRBJ1-4, with D possibly TRBD1 on 6 matching bases. CDR1 is SGHKS and CDR2 is YYEKEE in the germline V gene (reference sequence). V lost 3 bases, J lost 7 bases, and 10 bases lay in between. The CDR3 extends over 13 amino acids. CDR3 protein: CASSWGPIEKLFF. CDR3 nucleotides: TGTGCCAGCAGCTGGGGGCCCATTGAAAAACTGTTTTTT. Full variable domain (remainder filled in from reference TRBV5-5 and TRBJ1-4): DAGVTQSPTHLIKTRGQQVTLRCSPISGHKSVSWYQQVLGQGPQFIFQYYEKEERGRGNFPDRFSARQFPNYSSELNVNALLLGDSALYLCASSWGPIEKLFFGSGTQLSVL.

The chain combines TRBV7-6 with TRBJ2-1, with TRBD2 matching 15 bases. CDR3 length equals 16 residues. J lost 7 bases, V lost 1 base, and 2 bases had no gene match. Germline values: CDR1 SGHVS, CDR2 FNYEAQ. The CDR3 DNA follows: TGTGCCAGCAGCTTAGGGGGGACTAGCGGGAGGAATGAGCAGTTCTTC. This codes for CASSLGGTSGRNEQFF.

This clone was found a few times. This chain joins TRBV11-3 and TRBJ2-3; the match to TRBD2 covers 11 bases. Germline CDR1 reads SGHNT; CDR2 reads YENEEA. The V segment lost 5 bases and the J segment 1 base; nucleotides outside the gene matches: 2. The CDR3 runs 15 residues. The CDR3 spells CASSTSGSGTDTQYF. The CDR3 nucleotides read TGTGCCAGCAGCACTAGCGGGAGCGGCACAGATACGCAGTATTTT.

This clone was seen a handful of times. This chain joins TRBV7-9 and TRBJ1-5; D is undetermined. The CDR3 extends over 13 amino acids. Trimming removed 1 base at V and 8 bases at J, with 9 bases between. CDR1 and CDR2 (germline): SEHNR, FQNEAQ (reference sequence). The CDR3 sequence: CASSLESSEPQHF. The CDR3 DNA reads TGTGCCAGCAGCTTAGAGTCCTCGGAGCCCCAGCATTTT.

The V call is TRBV5-6, the J call TRBJ1-2, with unresolved D. The ends were cut back, 0 bases at V and 6 bases at J, with 9 bases in the middle. CDR3 length equals 13 residues. Germline CDR1 is SGHDT and CDR2 is YYEEEE. CDR3 sequence (DNA): TGTGCCAGCAGCTTGGATTACGGGGATGGCTACACCTTC. Protein product: CASSLDYGDGYTF.

The J gene is TRBJ1-5, the V gene TRBV7-2, with 9 nucleotides matching TRBD1. Trimming removed 3 bases from V and 11 bases from J; junction bases left unmatched: 5. Germline-derived CDR1 and CDR2 are SGHTA and FQGNSA. The CDR3 extends over 13 amino acids. The CDR3 DNA reads as TGTGCCAGCAGCTTGGACAGGGGCGAAACCCAGCATTTT. This codes for CASSLDRGETQHF.

V gene TRBV2 combines with J gene TRBJ1-1; possible D gene TRBD1, 6 bases. The CDR3 loop spans 15 amino acids. The V gene's germline CDR1 is SNHLY and CDR2 FYNNEI. The V and J ends lost 5 bases and 1 base respectively, with 14 bases between them. CDR3 loop: CASSPTGHQNTEAFF. As DNA, the CDR3 is TGTGCCAGCAGTCCAACGGGACACCAGAACACTGAAGCTTTCTTT.

This clone was found a few times. The chain joins TRBV7-2 to TRBJ1-6; D not certain. This CDR3 is 18 amino acids long. Looked up from germline, CDR1 is SGHTA and CDR2 is FQGNSA. Trimming took off 1 base at V and 1 base at J, with 14 bases between the two ends. CDR3 nucleotides: TGTGCCAGCAGCTTAGTGGTCACGGGGAGATCCTATAATTCACCCCTCCACTTT. Translation: CASSLVVTGRSYNSPLHF. Full variable domain (remainder filled in from reference TRBV7-2 and TRBJ1-6): GAGVSQSPSNKVTEKGKDVELRCDPISGHTALYWYRQSLGQGLEFLIYFQGNSAPDKSGLPSDRFSAERTGGSVSTLTIQRTQQEDSAVYLCASSLVVTGRSYNSPLHFGNGTRLTVT.

The chain carries TRBV18 and TRBJ2-5; D possibly corresponds to TRBD2 (7 bases). This CDR3 contains 15 residues. Germline V lookup: CDR1 KGHSH, CDR2 LQKENI. Trimming left V 5 bases short and J 2 bases short, with 15 bases between. CDR3 loop: CASSAGAGQQETQYF. The CDR3 region has the DNA TGTGCCAGCTCAGCGGGGGCTGGACAGCAAGAGACCCAGTACTTC.

The chain links TRBV23-1 to TRBJ2-1; the D gene is possibly TRBD1 (6 bases). TRBV23-1 is assigned to the ORF class and has an uncertain function. The V and J ends lost 0 bases and 7 bases respectively, with 13 bases between them. CDR3 length equals 15 residues. The CDR3 reads CASSQSGGNGNEQFF. DNA of the CDR3: TGCGCCAGCAGTCAATCAGGGGGAAACGGGAATGAGCAGTTCTTC.

The chain uses TRBV29-1 and TRBJ1-1; weak D call: TRBD1 (6 bases). Trimming stripped 3 bases from V and 5 bases from J, with 10 bases between. The CDR3 loop spans 12 amino acids. The V gene's germline CDR1 is SQVTM and CDR2 ANQGSEA. The DNA for the CDR3 is TGCAGCGTTGAGCCCAGGGGAACTGAAGCTTTCTTT. Translated, it gives CSVEPRGTEAFF.

The chain employs TRBV19 and TRBJ1-5; 7 bases are a match to TRBD1. The CDR3 is 17 residues long. The ends lost 0 bases at V and 0 bases at J; junction bases unmatched: 5. Germline V gene data show CDR1 as LNHDA and CDR2 as SQIVND (reference sequence). The chain's CDR3 is CASSIEEGAPSNQPQHF. The CDR3 DNA follows: TGTGCCAGTAGTATAGAGGAGGGGGCGCCTAGCAATCAGCCCCAGCATTTT.

This chain joins TRBV19 and TRBJ1-2; 9 bases line up with TRBD1. The CDR3 length is 14 residues. Germline V lookup: CDR1 LNHDA, CDR2 SQIVND (reference sequence). Germline trimming cut 4 bases from V and 6 bases from J; bases unmatched to any gene: 6. The CDR3 loop reads CASSSRDRVDGYTF. Here the CDR3 DNA reads TGTGCCAGTAGTAGCCGGGACAGGGTGGATGGCTACACCTTC.

This rearrangement joins TRBV2 to TRBJ2-7, with 8 bases fitting TRBD2. Germline V gives CDR1 SNHLY, CDR2 FYNNEI. J lost 4 bases, V lost 6 bases, and 5 bases had no gene match. The CDR3 consists of 13 residues. DNA for the CDR3: TGTGCCAGCAGCCGACTAGCGATTTACGAGCAGTACTTC. It encodes CASSRLAIYEQYF.